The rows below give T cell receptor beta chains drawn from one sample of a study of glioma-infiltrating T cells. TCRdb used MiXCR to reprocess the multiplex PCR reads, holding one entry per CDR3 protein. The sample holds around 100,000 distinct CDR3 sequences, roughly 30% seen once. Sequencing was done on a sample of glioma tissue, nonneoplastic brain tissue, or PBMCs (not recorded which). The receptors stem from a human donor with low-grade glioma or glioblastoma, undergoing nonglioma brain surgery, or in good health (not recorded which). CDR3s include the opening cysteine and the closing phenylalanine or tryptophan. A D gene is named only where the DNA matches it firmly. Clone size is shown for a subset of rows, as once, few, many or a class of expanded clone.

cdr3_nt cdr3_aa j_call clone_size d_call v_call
TGTGCCAGTAGTATTCCAGGGAGTACCTACGAGCAGTACTTC CASSIPGSTYEQYF TRBJ2-7 many - TRBV19
TGCGCCAGCAGATCTACAGGGGCAGATACGCAGTATTTT CASRSTGADTQYF TRBJ2-3 few TRBD1 TRBV4-3
TGTGCCACCAGTCTGGGAGGGAGAGCACCCTACAATGAGCAGTTCTTC CATSLGGRAPYNEQFF TRBJ2-1 few TRBD2 TRBV24-1
TGCAGTGCTAGAAAGAGCGGGGGGGCCGACGAGCAGTACTTC CSARKSGGADEQYF TRBJ2-7 many TRBD2 TRBV20-1
TGTGCCAGCAGCCTGACCGGGACGGGGATAAATTATGGCTACACCTTC CASSLTGTGINYGYTF TRBJ1-2 many - TRBV7-2
TGCAGTGCTAAAACTAACAGCGACACTGAAGCTTTCTTT CSAKTNSDTEAFF TRBJ1-1 many - TRBV20-1
TGTGCCAGCAGTCCATGGACAGGGCGAGCGAACACTGAAGCTTTCTTT CASSPWTGRANTEAFF TRBJ1-1 many TRBD1 TRBV27
TGTGCCAGCAGGGCCGGGACAAGTCTTCGGAATGAGCAGTTCTTC CASRAGTSLRNEQFF TRBJ2-1 many - TRBV2
TGTGCCAGCGGGTTTTTCTCCGGCGGCACTGAAGCTTTCTTT CASGFFSGGTEAFF TRBJ1-1 - - TRBV6-2/TRBV6-3
TGTGCCAGCAGCGGTGTCACTGAAGCTTTCTTT CASSGVTEAFF TRBJ1-1 many - TRBV6-2/TRBV6-3
TGTGCCAGCAGCTTGGCGGGATCTACGAACACCGGGGAGCTGTTTTTT CASSLAGSTNTGELFF TRBJ2-2 few - TRBV7-9
TGTGCCAGCAGCGTAGAGTACGGCATGAACACTGAAGCTTTCTTT CASSVEYGMNTEAFF TRBJ1-1 - - TRBV9
TGTGCCAGCAGCGTATACCTCAAGGGAGACGAGCAGTACTTC CASSVYLKGDEQYF TRBJ2-7 many - TRBV7-2
TGTGCCAGCAGCCAAGACCACCTAGGGGCCTACAATGAGCAGTTCTTC CASSQDHLGAYNEQFF TRBJ2-1 few - TRBV14
TGTGCCAGTAGTAAATCGCAGACAGGGGGCCTTTATCAGCCCCAGCATTTT CASSKSQTGGLYQPQHF TRBJ1-5 few TRBD1 TRBV19
TGTGCCAGCAGCATCGACAGGGGATCGGCTCTCTTT CASSIDRGSALF TRBJ1-1 - TRBD1 TRBV11-3
TGTGCTAGTGGTTTGGCCCTCGGGGGCGGTGATAGCTCCTACGAGCAGTACTTC CASGLALGGGDSSYEQYF TRBJ2-7 many - TRBV12-5
TGTGCCAGCAGCCAAGAAGTGGGAGCTTATAGCGGCTACACCTTC CASSQEVGAYSGYTF TRBJ1-2 few - TRBV3-1
TGCAGTGCTATCGGACTAGCTGATCAGTATTTT CSAIGLADQYF TRBJ2-3 many TRBD2 TRBV20-1
TGCAGCGTTGTTAGTGTGGGGCGAGAGACCCAGTACTTC CSVVSVGRETQYF TRBJ2-5 few - TRBV29-1
TGCGCCAGCAGCCAAGATATGAACAGGGGTAATTCACCCCTCCACTTT CASSQDMNRGNSPLHF TRBJ1-6 - TRBD1 TRBV4-3
TGTGCTAGTGGTTTGGCCTTCGATCAGCCCCAGCATTTT CASGLAFDQPQHF TRBJ1-5 many - TRBV12-5
TGTGCCAGCAGCTTAACGCCGGGACTAGCGGGGGGAGATACGCAGTATTTT CASSLTPGLAGGDTQYF TRBJ2-3 many TRBD2 TRBV7-3
TGTGCCAGCGCTCGCGGCCTGATTATCACAGATACGCAGTATTTT CASARGLIITDTQYF TRBJ2-3 - - TRBV12-3/TRBV12-4
TGCAGTGTCCCCTCGGGACAGGGTCAAGAGACCCAGTACTTC CSVPSGQGQETQYF TRBJ2-5 many TRBD1 TRBV20-1